The rows below give T cell receptor beta chains drawn from one sample of a study of beta chain features in type 1 diabetes. Assay: immunoSEQ multiplex PCR; the TCRdb copy retains only in-frame clones and omits some. This table has about 930,000 clones, roughly 17% appearing once. Sequenced: naive CD4+ T cells from blood. The receptors shown here come from a woman under 30 in good health. Each CDR3 is given with its conserved first and last residue. Fields, in order: V gene, J gene, clone size, D gene, CDR3 DNA, CDR3 protein. A D gene is named only where the DNA matches it firmly. Size is omitted from some rows. Given values are once, few, many or a class for expanded clones.

>TRBV4-1|TRBJ2-3|NA|TRBD2
TGCGCCAGCAGCTCCCTAACCGAGACTAGCGGGAGAGCGGATACGCAGTATTTT
CASSSLTETSGRADTQYF
>TRBV7-9|TRBJ1-2|NA|NA
TGTGCCAGCAGCGAGGACAGCCGCTATGGCTACACCTTC
CASSEDSRYGYTF
>TRBV9|TRBJ2-1|few|NA
TGTGCCAGCAGCGTAGCCTCTAATAATGAGCAGTTCTTC
CASSVASNNEQFF
>TRBV29-1|TRBJ2-5|NA|NA
TGCAGCGTTGGACAGGTCGGTGAGCAGTACTTC
CSVGQVGEQYF
>TRBV5-6|TRBJ2-3|few|NA
TGTGCCAGCAGCTTGGCAGCCCCCACAGATACGCAGTATTTT
CASSLAAPTDTQYF
>TRBV21-1|TRBJ1-1|NA|NA
TGTGCCAGCAGCCTCGCCCGGGACAGGGAAGCTTTCTTT
CASSLARDREAFF
>TRBV27|TRBJ1-2|few|TRBD1
TGTGCCAGCAGTTCCAATCAGGGGGCGAGTGGCTACACCTTC
CASSSNQGASGYTF
>TRBV19|TRBJ1-5|NA|NA
TGTGCCAGTATCCCGGGCCAATATAGCAATCAGCCCCAGCATTTT
CASIPGQYSNQPQHF
>TRBV7-2|TRBJ2-5|NA|NA
TGTGCCAGCAGCCCCCTGCAAGAGACCCAGTACTTC
CASSPLQETQYF
>TRBV28|TRBJ1-4|NA|TRBD1
TGTGCCAGCAGTGGATCAGGGGGCGGAAATGAAAAACTGTTTTTT
CASSGSGGGNEKLFF
>TRBV28|TRBJ2-1|few|NA
TGTGCCAGCAGTTTGGAGATGTCCTACAATGAGCAGTTCTTC
CASSLEMSYNEQFF
>TRBV28|TRBJ2-7|NA|NA
TGTGCCAGCAGCCATAACCTCTATACAACCTACGAGCAGTACTTC
CASSHNLYTTYEQYF
>TRBV25-1|TRBJ2-5|few|TRBD2
TGTGCCAGCAGTGAATTCTTGGGACTAGCGGAGTACTTC
CASSEFLGLAEYF
>TRBV5-1|TRBJ1-4|NA|NA
TGCGCCAGCAGCTTAGCCGGGGCTGAAAAACTGTTTTTT
CASSLAGAEKLFF
>TRBV4-2|TRBJ2-5|few|NA
TGTGCCAGCAGCCAAGTGTTAGGGGTGGAGACCCAGTACTTC
CASSQVLGVETQYF
>TRBV19|TRBJ2-7|NA|TRBD1
TGTGCCAGTAGAGGGACAGGGGAAAGGTACGAGCAGTACTTC
CASRGTGERYEQYF
>TRBV7-2|TRBJ2-5|NA|NA
TGTGCCAGCAGTCGAAGGGGGGGACAAGAGACCCAGTACTTC
CASSRRGGQETQYF
>TRBV5-1|TRBJ2-1|few|NA
TGCGCCAGCAGCTCGAGCGAGATTATTAATGAGCAGTTCTTC
CASSSSEIINEQFF
>TRBV5-6|TRBJ2-7|NA|NA
TGTGCCAGCAGCCGTGCGGCTCCCCGTCCTTACGAGCAGTACTTC
CASSRAAPRPYEQYF
>TRBV28|TRBJ2-7|NA|NA
TGTGCCAGCAGTACCTCCCCGGCAGGGAGTTACGAGCAGTACTTC
CASSTSPAGSYEQYF